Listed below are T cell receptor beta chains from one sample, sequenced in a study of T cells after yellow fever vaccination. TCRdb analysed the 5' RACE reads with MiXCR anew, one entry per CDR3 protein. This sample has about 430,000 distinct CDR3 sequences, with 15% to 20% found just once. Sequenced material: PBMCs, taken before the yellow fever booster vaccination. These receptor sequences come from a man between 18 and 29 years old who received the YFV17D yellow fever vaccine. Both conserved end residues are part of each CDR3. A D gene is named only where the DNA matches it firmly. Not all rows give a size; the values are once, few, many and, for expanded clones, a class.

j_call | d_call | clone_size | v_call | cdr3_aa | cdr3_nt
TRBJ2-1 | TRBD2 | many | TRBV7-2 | CASSSPRSSGYNEQFF | TGTGCCAGCAGCTCCCCCCGATCTAGCGGCTACAATGAGCAGTTCTTC
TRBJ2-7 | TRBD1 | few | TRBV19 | CASSNEGTGLDEQYF | TGTGCCAGTAGCAACGAAGGGACAGGGTTGGACGAGCAGTACTTC
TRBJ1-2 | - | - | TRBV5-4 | CASSLAQGLGKNGYTF | TGTGCCAGCAGCTTGGCCCAGGGTCTAGGGAAGAATGGCTACACCTTC
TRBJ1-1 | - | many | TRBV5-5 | CASEGSEAFF | TGTGCCAGCGAAGGTTCTGAAGCTTTCTTT
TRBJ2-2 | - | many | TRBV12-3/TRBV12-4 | CASSPLTGELFF | TGTGCCAGCAGTCCACTCACCGGGGAGCTGTTTTTT
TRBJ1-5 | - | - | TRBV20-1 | CSARVQGTGNQPQHF | TGCAGTGCTAGAGTGCAGGGGACCGGCAATCAGCCCCAGCATTTT
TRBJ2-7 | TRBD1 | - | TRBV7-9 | CASSSTGQSSYEQYF | TGTGCCAGCAGCTCAACGGGACAGTCCTCCTACGAGCAGTACTTC
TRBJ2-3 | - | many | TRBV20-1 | CSAFRGRGTDTQYF | TGCAGTGCCTTTCGGGGTAGGGGCACAGATACGCAGTATTTT
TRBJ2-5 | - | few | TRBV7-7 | CASSRNYQGRETQYF | TGTGCTAGCAGCCGCAACTATCAGGGGCGGGAGACCCAGTACTTC
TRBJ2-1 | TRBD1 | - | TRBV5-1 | CASSPGDRVYNEQFF | TGCGCCAGCAGCCCCGGGGACAGGGTCTACAATGAGCAGTTCTTC
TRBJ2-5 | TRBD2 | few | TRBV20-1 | CSAMPLLAGGETQYF | TGCAGTGCGATGCCTCTTCTAGCGGGGGGAGAGACCCAGTACTTC
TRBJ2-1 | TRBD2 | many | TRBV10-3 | CAISESSSGGDEQFF | TGTGCCATCAGTGAGTCGTCTAGCGGGGGGGATGAGCAGTTCTTC
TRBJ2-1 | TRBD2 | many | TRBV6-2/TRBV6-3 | CASSWGGPSYNEQFF | TGTGCCAGCAGTTGGGGGGGTCCCTCCTACAATGAGCAGTTCTTC
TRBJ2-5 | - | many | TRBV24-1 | CATSDWTAETQYF | TGTGCCACCAGTGATTGGACAGCAGAGACCCAGTACTTC
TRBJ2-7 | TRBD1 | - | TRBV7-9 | CASSPDRGRYEQYF | TGTGCCAGCAGCCCCGACAGGGGGAGGTACGAGCAGTACTTC
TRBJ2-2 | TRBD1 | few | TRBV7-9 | CASSPTRTGGASGELFF | TGTGCCAGCAGCCCCACTCGGACAGGGGGCGCGAGCGGGGAGCTGTTTTTT
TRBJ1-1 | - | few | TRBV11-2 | CASSLTAGNTEAFF | TGTGCCAGCAGCTTAACGGCGGGGAACACTGAAGCTTTCTTT
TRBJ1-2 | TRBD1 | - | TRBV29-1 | CSGGQGSIGYTF | TGCAGCGGGGGACAGGGCTCCATTGGCTACACCTTC
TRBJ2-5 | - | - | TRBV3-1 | CASSQEGLEGYGTQYF | TGTGCCAGCAGCCAGGAAGGACTGGAGGGGTATGGGACCCAGTACTTC
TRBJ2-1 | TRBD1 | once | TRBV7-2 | CASSLAGQGFNEQFF | TGTGCCAGCAGCTTAGCGGGACAGGGCTTCAATGAGCAGTTCTTC
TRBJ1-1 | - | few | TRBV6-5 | CASSYGRGAFF | TGTGCCAGCAGTTACGGGAGGGGGGCTTTCTTT
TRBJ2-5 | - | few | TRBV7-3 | CASSPQGGKTQYF | TGTGCCAGCAGCCCGCAGGGTGGAAAGACCCAGTACTTC
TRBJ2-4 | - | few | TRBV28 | CASSRSENIQYF | TGTGCCAGCAGCAGGAGTGAAAACATTCAGTACTTC
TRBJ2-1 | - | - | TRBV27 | CASSPAGQTPNEQFF | TGTGCCAGCAGTCCTGCGGGGCAGACCCCCAATGAGCAGTTCTTC
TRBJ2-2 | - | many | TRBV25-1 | CASSDLQGPRTGELFF | TGTGCCAGCAGTGATCTACAGGGCCCTAGGACCGGGGAGCTGTTTTTT
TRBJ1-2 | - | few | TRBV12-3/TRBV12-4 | CASSGISAYGYTF | TGTGCCAGCAGTGGGATATCTGCCTATGGCTACACCTTC
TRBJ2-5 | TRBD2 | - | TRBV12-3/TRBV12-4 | CASSLAGGGGDQETQYF | TGTGCCAGCAGTTTAGCAGGCGGCGGGGGGGACCAAGAGACCCAGTACTTC
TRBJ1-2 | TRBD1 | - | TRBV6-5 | CASVRAGGLSNYGYTF | TGTGCCTCCGTCAGGGCAGGGGGACTATCAAACTATGGCTACACCTTC
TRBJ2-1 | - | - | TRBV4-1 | CASSQLRSYNEQFF | TGCGCCAGCAGCCAACTCCGGTCCTACAATGAGCAGTTCTTC
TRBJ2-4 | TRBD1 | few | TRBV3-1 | CASSYRGNIQYF | TGTGCCAGCAGTTACAGGGGAAACATTCAGTACTTC
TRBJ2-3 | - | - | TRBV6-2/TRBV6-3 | CASSYRSVTDTQYF | TGTGCCAGCAGTTACCGTTCCGTAACAGATACGCAGTATTTT
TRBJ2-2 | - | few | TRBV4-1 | CASSHGEDTGELFF | TGCGCCAGCAGTCACGGGGAGGACACCGGGGAGCTGTTTTTT
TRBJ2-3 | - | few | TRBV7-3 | CASSLGAGGAGTDTQYF | TGTGCCAGCAGCTTAGGGGCAGGCGGGGCCGGCACAGATACGCAGTATTTT
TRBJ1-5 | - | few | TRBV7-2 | CASSSQGYSNQPQHF | TGTGCCAGCAGTTCACAGGGTTATAGCAATCAGCCCCAGCATTTT